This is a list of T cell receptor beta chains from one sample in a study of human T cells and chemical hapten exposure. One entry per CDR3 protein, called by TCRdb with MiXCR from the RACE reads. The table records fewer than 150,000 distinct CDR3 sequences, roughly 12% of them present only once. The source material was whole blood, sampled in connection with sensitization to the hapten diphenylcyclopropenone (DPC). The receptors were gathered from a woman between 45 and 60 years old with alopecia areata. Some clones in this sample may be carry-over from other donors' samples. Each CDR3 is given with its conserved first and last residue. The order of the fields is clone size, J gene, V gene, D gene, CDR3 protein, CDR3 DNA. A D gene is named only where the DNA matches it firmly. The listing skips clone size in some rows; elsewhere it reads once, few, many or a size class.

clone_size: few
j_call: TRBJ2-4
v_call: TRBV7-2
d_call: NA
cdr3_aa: CASSLDKGAKNIQYF
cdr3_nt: TGTGCCAGCAGCTTAGATAAGGGGGCCAAAAACATTCAGTACTTC

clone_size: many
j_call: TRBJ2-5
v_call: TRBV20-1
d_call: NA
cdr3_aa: CSARLVQETQYF
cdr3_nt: TGCAGTGCGAGACTAGTCCAAGAGACCCAGTACTTC

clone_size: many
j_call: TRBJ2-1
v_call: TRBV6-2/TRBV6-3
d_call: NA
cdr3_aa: CASTRPGEQFF
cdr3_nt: TGTGCCAGCACCCGGCCGGGTGAGCAGTTCTTC

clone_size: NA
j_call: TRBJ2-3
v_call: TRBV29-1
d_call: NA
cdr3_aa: CSVLRGLRLTDTQYF
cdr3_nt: TGCAGCGTCCTCAGGGGACTACGACTCACAGATACGCAGTATTTT

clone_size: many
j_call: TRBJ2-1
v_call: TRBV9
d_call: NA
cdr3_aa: CASTRRDEQFF
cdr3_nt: TGTGCCAGCACTAGGCGGGATGAGCAGTTCTTC

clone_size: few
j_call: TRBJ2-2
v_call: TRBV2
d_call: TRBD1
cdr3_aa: CASRKGAVGELFF
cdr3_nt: TGTGCCAGCAGGAAGGGGGCGGTCGGGGAGCTGTTTTTT

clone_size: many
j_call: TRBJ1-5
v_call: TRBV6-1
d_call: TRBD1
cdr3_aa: CASTFSGTGANQPQHF
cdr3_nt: TGTGCCAGCACGTTTTCCGGGACAGGCGCCAATCAGCCCCAGCATTTT

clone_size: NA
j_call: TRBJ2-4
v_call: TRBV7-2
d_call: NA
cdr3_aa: CASSLPQGSKNIQYF
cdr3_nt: TGTGCCAGCAGCCTTCCCCAGGGCAGCAAAAACATTCAGTACTTC

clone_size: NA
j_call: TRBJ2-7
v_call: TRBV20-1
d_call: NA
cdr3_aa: CSASGIRPYEQYF
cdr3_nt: TGCAGTGCTAGCGGGATTAGACCCTACGAGCAGTACTTC

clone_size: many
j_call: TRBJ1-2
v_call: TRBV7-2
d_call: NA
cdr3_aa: CASSRLLGANYGYTF
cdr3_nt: TGTGCCAGCAGCCGACTCCTGGGAGCTAACTATGGCTACACCTTC

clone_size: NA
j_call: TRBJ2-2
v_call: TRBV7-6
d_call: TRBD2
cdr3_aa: CASSSGTGGITGELFF
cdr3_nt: TGTGCCAGCAGCTCCGGGACGGGAGGGATCACCGGGGAGCTGTTTTTT

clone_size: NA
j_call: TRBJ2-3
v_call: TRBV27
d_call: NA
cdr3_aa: CASREEVAVNTDTQYF
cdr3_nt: TGTGCCAGCAGGGAAGAGGTAGCGGTTAACACAGATACGCAGTATTTT

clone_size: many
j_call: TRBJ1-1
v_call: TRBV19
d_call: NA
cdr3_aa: CASTSGGAHLNTEAFF
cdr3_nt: TGTGCCAGTACCTCTGGGGGGGCCCATTTGAACACTGAAGCTTTCTTT

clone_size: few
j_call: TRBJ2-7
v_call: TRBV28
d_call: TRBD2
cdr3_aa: CASSSPGTTYEQYF
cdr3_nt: TGTGCCAGCAGTTCCCCCGGGACTACCTACGAGCAGTACTTC

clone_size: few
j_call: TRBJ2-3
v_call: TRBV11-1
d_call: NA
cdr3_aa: CASSKGGGQSTDTQYF
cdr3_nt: TGTGCCAGCAGCAAAGGAGGGGGACAGAGCACAGATACGCAGTATTTT

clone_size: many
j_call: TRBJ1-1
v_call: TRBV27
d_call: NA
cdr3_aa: CASSFRGGTEAFF
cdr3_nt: TGTGCCAGCAGTTTCCGGGGGGGGACTGAAGCTTTCTTT

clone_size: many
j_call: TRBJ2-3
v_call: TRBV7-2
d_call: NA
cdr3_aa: CASSQFGSTDTQYF
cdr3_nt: TGTGCCAGCAGCCAATTCGGGAGCACAGATACGCAGTATTTT

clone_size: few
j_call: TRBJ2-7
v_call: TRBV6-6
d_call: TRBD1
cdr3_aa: CASRPTGGVYEQYF
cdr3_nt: TGTGCCAGCAGACCTACAGGGGGCGTCTACGAGCAGTACTTC

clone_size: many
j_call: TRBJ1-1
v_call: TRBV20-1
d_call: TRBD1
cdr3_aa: CSARPWTGVNTEAFF
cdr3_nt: TGCAGTGCTAGACCCTGGACAGGGGTGAACACTGAAGCTTTCTTT

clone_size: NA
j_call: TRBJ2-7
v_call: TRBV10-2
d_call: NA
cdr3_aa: CASSESRDPIYEQYF
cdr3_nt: TGCGCCAGCAGTGAGTCCCGGGACCCGATTTACGAGCAGTACTTC

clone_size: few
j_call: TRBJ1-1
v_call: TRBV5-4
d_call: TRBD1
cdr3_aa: CASSLTGGQTEAFF
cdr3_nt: TGTGCCAGCAGCCTAACAGGGGGGCAGACTGAAGCTTTCTTT

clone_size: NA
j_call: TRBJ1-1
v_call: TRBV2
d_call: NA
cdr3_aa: CASSGKGFGTEAFF
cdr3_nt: TGTGCCAGCAGTGGGAAGGGGTTCGGGACTGAAGCTTTCTTT

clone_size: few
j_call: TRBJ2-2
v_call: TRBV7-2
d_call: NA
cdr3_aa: CASSLVRPGELFF
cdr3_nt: TGTGCCAGCAGCTTAGTAAGACCCGGGGAGCTGTTTTTT

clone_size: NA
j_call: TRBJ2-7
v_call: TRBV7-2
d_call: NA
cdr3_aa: CASSPAGTLDYEQYF
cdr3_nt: TGTGCCAGCAGCCCCGCAGGAACACTGGACTACGAGCAGTACTTC

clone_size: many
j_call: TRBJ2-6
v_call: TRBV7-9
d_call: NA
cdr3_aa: CASSAVGAPGANVLTF
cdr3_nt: TGTGCCAGCAGCGCGGTGGGGGCGCCTGGGGCCAACGTCCTGACTTTC

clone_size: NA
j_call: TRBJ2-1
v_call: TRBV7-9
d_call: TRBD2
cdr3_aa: CASSSGFTSGRVIEQFF
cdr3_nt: TGTGCCAGCAGCTCAGGATTTACTAGCGGGAGGGTAATTGAGCAGTTCTTC

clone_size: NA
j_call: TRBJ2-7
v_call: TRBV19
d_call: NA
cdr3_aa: CASSLHQSEQYF
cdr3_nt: TGTGCCAGTAGTCTCCATCAGAGCGAGCAGTACTTC

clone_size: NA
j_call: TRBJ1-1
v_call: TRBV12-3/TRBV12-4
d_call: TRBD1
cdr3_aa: CASSFWTGSAEAFF
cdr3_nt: TGTGCCAGCAGTTTTTGGACAGGCAGCGCTGAAGCTTTCTTT

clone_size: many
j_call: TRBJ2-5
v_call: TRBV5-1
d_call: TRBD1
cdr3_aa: CASSLIVGTGQETQYF
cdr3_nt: TGCGCCAGCAGCTTGATTGTCGGGACAGGGCAAGAGACCCAGTACTTC

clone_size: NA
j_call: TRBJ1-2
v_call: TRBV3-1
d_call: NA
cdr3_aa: CASSPRQFNYGYTF
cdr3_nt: TGTGCCAGCAGCCCCAGACAGTTTAACTATGGCTACACCTTC

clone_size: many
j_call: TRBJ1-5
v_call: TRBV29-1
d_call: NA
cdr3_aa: CSVEEGGGVDQPQHF
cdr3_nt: TGCAGCGTTGAAGAAGGAGGGGGGGTGGATCAGCCCCAGCATTTT

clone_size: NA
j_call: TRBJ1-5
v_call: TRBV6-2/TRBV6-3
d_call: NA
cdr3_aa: CASSSGKQGGAQPQHF
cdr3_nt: TGTGCCAGCAGTTCAGGGAAACAGGGAGGGGCTCAGCCCCAGCATTTT

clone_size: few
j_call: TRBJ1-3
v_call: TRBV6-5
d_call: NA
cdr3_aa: CASSPRQIGNTIYF
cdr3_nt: TGTGCCAGCAGTCCCCGACAGATTGGAAACACCATATATTTT

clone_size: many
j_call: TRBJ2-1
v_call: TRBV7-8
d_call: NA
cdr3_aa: CASILLATNEQFF
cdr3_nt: TGTGCCAGCATCCTACTAGCCACCAATGAGCAGTTCTTC

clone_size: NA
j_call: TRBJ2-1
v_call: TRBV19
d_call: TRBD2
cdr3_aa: CASSIDHQSGAYNEQFF
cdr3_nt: TGTGCCAGTAGTATAGATCATCAAAGCGGGGCATACAATGAGCAGTTCTTC

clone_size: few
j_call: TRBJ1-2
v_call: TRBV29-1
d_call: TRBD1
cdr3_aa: CSARGDYGYTF
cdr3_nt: TGCAGCGCCAGGGGGGACTATGGCTACACCTTC

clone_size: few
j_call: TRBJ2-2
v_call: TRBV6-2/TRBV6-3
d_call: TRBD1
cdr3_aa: CASSMTGGLNTGELFF
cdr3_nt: TGTGCCAGCAGCATGACAGGGGGTTTGAACACCGGGGAGCTGTTTTTT

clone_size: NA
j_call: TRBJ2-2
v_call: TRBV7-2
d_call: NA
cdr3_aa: CASSLSFYTGELFF
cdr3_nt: TGTGCCAGCAGCTTATCGTTCTACACCGGGGAGCTGTTTTTT

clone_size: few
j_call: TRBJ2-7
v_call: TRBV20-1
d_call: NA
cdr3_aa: CSASSHYEQYF
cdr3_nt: TGCAGTGCTAGCAGCCACTACGAGCAGTACTTC

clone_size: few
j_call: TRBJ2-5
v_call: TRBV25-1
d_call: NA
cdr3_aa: CASSGGRDGWETQYF
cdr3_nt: TGTGCCAGCAGTGGGGGGAGAGATGGCTGGGAGACCCAGTACTTC

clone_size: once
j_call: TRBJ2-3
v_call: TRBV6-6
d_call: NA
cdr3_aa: CASRWDSTDTQYF
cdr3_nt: TGTGCCAGCAGGTGGGATTCCACAGATACGCAGTATTTT

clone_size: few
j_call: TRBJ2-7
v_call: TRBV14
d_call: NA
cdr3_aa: CASSQLRGYEQYF
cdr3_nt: TGTGCCAGCAGCCAACTTAGGGGGTACGAGCAGTACTTC

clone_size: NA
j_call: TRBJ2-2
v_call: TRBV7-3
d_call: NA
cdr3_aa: CASSSSPGRDTGELFF
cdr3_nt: TGTGCCAGCAGCTCCTCCCCGGGACGGGACACCGGGGAGCTGTTTTTT

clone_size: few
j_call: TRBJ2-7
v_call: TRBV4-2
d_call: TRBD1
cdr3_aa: CATGTGAGEQYF
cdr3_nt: TGTGCTACGGGGACAGGGGCGGGCGAGCAGTACTTC